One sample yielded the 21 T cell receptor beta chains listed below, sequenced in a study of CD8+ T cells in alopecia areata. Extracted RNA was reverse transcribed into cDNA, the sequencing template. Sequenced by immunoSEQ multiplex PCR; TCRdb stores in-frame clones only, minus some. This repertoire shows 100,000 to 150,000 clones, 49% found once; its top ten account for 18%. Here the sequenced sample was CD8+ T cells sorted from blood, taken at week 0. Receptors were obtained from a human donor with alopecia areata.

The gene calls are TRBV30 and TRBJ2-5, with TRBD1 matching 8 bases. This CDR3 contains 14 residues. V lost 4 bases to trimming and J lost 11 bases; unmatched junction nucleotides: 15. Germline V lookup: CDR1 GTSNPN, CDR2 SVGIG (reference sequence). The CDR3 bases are TGTGCCTGGACGGAAGGGACAGGATCTTCGGAGCAGTACTTC. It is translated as CAWTEGTGSSEQYF.

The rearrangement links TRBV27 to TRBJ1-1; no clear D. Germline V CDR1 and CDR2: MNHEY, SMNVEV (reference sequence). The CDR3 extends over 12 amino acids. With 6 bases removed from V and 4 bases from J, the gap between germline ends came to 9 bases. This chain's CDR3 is CASRAYGTEAFF. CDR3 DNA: TGTGCCAGCAGGGCCTACGGCACTGAAGCTTTCTTT.

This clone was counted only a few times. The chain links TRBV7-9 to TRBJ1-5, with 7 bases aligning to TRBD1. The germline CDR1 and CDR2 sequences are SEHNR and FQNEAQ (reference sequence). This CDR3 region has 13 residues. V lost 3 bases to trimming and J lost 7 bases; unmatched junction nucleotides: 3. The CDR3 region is CASSFTGEQPQHF. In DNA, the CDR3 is TGTGCCAGCAGCTTCACAGGGGAACAGCCCCAGCATTTT.

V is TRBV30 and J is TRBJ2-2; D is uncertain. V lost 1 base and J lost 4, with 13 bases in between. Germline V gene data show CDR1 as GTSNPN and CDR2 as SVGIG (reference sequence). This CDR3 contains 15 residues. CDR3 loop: CAWSGAAAFTGELFF. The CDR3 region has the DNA TGTGCCTGGAGTGGGGCAGCCGCTTTCACCGGGGAGCTGTTTTTT.

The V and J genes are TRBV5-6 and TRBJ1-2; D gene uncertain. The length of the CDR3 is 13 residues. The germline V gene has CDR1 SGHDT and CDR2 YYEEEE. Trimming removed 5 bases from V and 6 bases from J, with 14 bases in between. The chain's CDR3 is CASRFQVLDGYTF. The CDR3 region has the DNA TGTGCCAGCAGATTCCAGGTTCTCGATGGCTACACCTTC.

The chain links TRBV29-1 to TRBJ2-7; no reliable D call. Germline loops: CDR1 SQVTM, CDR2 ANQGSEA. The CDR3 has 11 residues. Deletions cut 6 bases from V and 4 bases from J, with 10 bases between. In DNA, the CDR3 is TGCAGCGTATCCGACACGTACGAGCAGTACTTC. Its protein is CSVSDTYEQYF.

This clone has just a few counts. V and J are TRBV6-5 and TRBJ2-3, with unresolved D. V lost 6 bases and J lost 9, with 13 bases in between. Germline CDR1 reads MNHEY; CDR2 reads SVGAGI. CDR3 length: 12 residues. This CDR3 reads CASRSGVTTQYF. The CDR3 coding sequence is TGTGCCAGCAGATCTGGTGTGACCACGCAGTATTTT.

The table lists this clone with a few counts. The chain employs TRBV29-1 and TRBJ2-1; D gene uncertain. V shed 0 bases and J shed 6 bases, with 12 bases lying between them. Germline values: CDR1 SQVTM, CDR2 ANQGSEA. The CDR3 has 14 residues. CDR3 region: CSVEERGGSNEQFF. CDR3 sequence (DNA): TGCAGCGTTGAAGAAAGAGGTGGCAGCAATGAGCAGTTCTTC.

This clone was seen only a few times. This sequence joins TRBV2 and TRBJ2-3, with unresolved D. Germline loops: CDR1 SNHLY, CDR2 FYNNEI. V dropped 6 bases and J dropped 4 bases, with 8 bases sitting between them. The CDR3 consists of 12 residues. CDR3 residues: CASRVSPDTQYF. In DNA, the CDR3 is TGTGCCAGCAGGGTTAGCCCAGATACGCAGTATTTT.

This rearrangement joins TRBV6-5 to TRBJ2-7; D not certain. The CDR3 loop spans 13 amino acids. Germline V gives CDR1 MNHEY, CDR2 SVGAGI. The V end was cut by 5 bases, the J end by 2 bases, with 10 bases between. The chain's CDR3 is CASSEMFPYEQYF. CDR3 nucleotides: TGTGCCAGCAGTGAGATGTTTCCCTACGAGCAGTACTTC.

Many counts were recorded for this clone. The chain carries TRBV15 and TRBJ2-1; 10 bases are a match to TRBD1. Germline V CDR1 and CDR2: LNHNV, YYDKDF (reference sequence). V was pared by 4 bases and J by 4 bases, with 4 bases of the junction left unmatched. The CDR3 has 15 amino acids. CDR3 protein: CATSTTGGDYNEQFF. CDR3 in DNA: TGTGCCACCAGCACGACAGGGGGCGATTACAATGAGCAGTTCTTC.

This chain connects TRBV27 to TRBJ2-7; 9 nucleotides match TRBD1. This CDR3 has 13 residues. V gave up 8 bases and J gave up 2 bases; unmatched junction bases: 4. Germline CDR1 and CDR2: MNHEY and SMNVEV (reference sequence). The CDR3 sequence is CASSDRGPYEQYF. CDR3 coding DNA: TGTGCCAGCTCGGACAGGGGACCCTACGAGCAGTACTTC.

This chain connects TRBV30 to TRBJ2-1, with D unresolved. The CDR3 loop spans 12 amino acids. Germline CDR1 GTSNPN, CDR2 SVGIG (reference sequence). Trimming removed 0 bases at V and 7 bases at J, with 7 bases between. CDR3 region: CAWSVARNEQFF. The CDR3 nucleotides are TGTGCCTGGAGTGTGGCCAGGAATGAGCAGTTCTTC.

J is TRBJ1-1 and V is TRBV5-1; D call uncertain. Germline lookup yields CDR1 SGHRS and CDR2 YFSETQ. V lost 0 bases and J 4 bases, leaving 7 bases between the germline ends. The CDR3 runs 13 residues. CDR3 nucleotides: TGCGCCAGCAGCTTGGAGAGGAGCACTGAAGCTTTCTTT. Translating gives CASSLERSTEAFF.

The CDR3 spells CASTPNRGRDNYGYTF. The CDR3 coding sequence is TGTGCCAGCACCCCAAACAGGGGTCGGGATAACTATGGCTACACCTTC. The gene calls are TRBV27 and TRBJ1-2; TRBD1 matches 7 bases. V was pared by 7 bases and J by 1 base, with 12 bases of the junction left unmatched. The CDR3 spans 16 residues. From germline, CDR1 is MNHEY and CDR2 SMNVEV (reference sequence).

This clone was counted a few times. CDR3 sequence reads: CASGSGRASSGANVLTF. The DNA of the CDR3 is TGTGCTAGTGGCTCCGGTAGGGCGTCCTCTGGGGCCAACGTCCTGACTTTC. The chain couples TRBV12-5 to TRBJ2-6; no firm D call. Germline V gene sequence: CDR1 LGHNT, CDR2 FRNRAP. This CDR3 spans 17 amino acids. V lost 6 bases and J lost 0, with 15 bases in between. Using reference TRBV12-5 and TRBJ2-6 for the parts outside the CDR3, the full variable domain is DARVTQTPRHKVTEMGQEVTMRCQPILGHNTVFWYRQTMMQGLELLAYFRNRAPLDDSGMPKDRFSAEMPDATLATLKIQPSEPRDSAVYFCASGSGRASSGANVLTFGAGSRLTVL.

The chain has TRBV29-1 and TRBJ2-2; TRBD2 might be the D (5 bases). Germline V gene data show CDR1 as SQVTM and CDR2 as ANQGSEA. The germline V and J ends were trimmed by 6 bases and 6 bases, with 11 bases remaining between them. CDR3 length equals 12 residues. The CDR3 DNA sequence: TGCAGCGTCCGGGATGAGGCCGGGGAGCTGTTTTTT. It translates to CSVRDEAGELFF.

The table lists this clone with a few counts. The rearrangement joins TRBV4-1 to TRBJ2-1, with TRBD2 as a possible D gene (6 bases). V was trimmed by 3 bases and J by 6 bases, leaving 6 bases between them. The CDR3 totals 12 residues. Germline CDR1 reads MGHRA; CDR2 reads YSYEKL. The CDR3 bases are TGCGCCAGCAGCCAGGGACTCAATGAGCAGTTCTTC. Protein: CASSQGLNEQFF.

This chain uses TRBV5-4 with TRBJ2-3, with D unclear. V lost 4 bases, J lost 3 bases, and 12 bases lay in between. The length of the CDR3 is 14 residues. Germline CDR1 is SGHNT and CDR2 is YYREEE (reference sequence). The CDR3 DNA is TGTGCCAGCAGCCCGGACCTATCGACAGATACGCAGTATTTT. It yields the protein CASSPDLSTDTQYF. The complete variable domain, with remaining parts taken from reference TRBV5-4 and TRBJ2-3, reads ETGVTQSPTHLIKTRGQQVTLRCSSQSGHNTVSWYQQALGQGPQFIFQYYREEENGRGNFPPRFSGLQFPNYSSELNVNALELDDSALYLCASSPDLSTDTQYFGPGTRLTVL.

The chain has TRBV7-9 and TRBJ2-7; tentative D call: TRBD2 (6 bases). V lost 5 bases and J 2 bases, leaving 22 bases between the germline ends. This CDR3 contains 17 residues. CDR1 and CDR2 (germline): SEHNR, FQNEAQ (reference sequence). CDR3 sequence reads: CASSPPVGGRSTYEQYF. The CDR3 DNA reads TGTGCCAGCAGCCCCCCGGTCGGGGGAAGATCAACCTACGAGCAGTACTTC.

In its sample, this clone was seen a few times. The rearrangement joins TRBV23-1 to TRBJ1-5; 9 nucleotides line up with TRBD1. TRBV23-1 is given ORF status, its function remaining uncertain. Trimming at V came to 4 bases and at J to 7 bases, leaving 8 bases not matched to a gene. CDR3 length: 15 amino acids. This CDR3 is CASSLPGQGIQPQHF. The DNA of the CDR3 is TGCGCCAGCAGTCTACCGGGACAGGGAATCCAGCCCCAGCATTTT.